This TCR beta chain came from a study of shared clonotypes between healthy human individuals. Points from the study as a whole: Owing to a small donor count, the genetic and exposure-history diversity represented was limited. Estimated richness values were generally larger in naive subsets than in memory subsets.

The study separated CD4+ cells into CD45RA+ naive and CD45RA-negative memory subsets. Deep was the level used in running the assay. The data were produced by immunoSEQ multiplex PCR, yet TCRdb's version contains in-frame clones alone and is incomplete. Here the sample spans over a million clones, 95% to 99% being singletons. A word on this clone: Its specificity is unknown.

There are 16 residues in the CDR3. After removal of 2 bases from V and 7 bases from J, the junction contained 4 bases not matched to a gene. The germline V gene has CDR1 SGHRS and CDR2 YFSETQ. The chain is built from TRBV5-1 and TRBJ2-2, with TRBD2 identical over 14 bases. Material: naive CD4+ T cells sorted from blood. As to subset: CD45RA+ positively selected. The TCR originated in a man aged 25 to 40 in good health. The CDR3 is CASSLGTSGRIGELFF. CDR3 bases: TGCGCCAGCAGCTTAGGGACTAGCGGGAGAATCGGGGAGCTGTTTTTT.